These 6 T cell receptor beta chains were all obtained from the same sample, sequenced in a study of shared clonotypes between healthy human individuals. The assay was immunoSEQ multiplex PCR, and TCRdb's table has in-frame clones only and misses some. The sample holds about 2.3 million clones, approximately 95% seen once. The sequencing sample was made of naive CD4+ T cells from PBMCs. The subset here: CD45RA+ positively selected. All receptors come from a man younger than 35 in good health. Some clones in this sample may be carry-over from other donors' samples.

V usage is TRBV6-1 and J usage is TRBJ2-3, with TRBD2 as a possible D gene (5 bases). V was shortened by 3 bases and J by 6 bases, with 16 bases between the two germline ends. The CDR3 is 15 amino acids. CDR1 and CDR2 from the germline V gene are MNHNS and SASEGT. CDR3 amino acids: CASSDWRALGDTQYF. The CDR3 DNA reads TGTGCCAGCAGTGATTGGCGGGCCTTAGGGGATACGCAGTATTTT.

V and J are TRBV7-2 and TRBJ2-7; D gene unclear. The germline V gene has CDR1 SGHTA and CDR2 FQGNSA. This CDR3 has 15 amino acids. Trimming cost V 1 base and J 4 bases, with 14 bases left between them. DNA of the CDR3: TGTGCCAGCAGCTTAGGGTGGGCCGATGGGTACGAGCAGTACTTC. This translates into CASSLGWADGYEQYF.

V usage is TRBV4-1 and J usage is TRBJ2-3; D ambiguous. The CDR3 consists of 13 residues. Germline CDR1 reads MGHRA; CDR2 reads YSYEKL. Trimming took 2 bases from V and 5 from J, leaving 8 bases between them. CDR3 bases: TGCGCCAGCAGCCAACTTCGAGGAGATACGCAGTATTTT. This translates into CASSQLRGDTQYF.

The chain couples TRBV7-2 to TRBJ2-5, with 9 nucleotides matching TRBD1. Per the germline V gene, CDR1 is SGHTA and CDR2 is FQGNSA. The CDR3 has 16 amino acids. The V segment lost 5 bases and the J segment 6 bases; nucleotides outside the gene matches: 13. The CDR3 region is CASSPWGGQGIKTQYF. CDR3 sequence (DNA): TGTGCCAGCAGCCCCTGGGGGGGACAGGGTATAAAGACCCAGTACTTC.

This rearrangement joins TRBV18 to TRBJ2-7; weak D call: TRBD1 (5 bases). The V end was cut by 0 bases, the J end by 2 bases, with 11 bases between. This CDR3 comprises 15 residues. Germline CDR1 reads KGHSH; CDR2 reads LQKENI. The CDR3 spells CASSPPGQRAYEQYF. The CDR3 coding sequence is TGTGCCAGCTCACCACCGGGGCAGCGAGCCTACGAGCAGTACTTC.

The chain recombines TRBV28 with TRBJ2-1, with D perhaps matching TRBD2 (6 bases). V lost 2 bases to trimming and J lost 9 bases, with 26 bases between them. Germline V gene data show CDR1 as MDHEN and CDR2 as SYDVKM. The CDR3 loop spans 18 amino acids. CDR3 residues: CASSLTIAIFGGLGEQFF. The DNA of the CDR3 is TGTGCCAGCAGTTTAACTATTGCTATCTTTGGGGGGTTAGGTGAGCAGTTCTTC.